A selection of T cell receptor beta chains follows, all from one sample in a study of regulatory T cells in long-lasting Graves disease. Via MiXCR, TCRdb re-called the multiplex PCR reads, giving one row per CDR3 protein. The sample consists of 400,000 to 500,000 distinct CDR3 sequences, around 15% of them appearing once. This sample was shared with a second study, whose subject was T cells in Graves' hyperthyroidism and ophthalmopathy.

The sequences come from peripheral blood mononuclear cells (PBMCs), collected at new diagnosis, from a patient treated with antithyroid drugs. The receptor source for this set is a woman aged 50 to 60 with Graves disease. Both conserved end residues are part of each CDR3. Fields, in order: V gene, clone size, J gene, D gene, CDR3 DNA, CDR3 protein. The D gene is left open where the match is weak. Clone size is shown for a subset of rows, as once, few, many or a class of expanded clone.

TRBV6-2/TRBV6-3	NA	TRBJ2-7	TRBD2	TGTGCCAGCAGTTACCCGCTCTCGCATAGCGGGAGGGCCCACGAGCAGTACTTC	CASSYPLSHSGRAHEQYF
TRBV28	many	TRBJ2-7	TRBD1	TGTGCCAGCAGCCCACCAGGACAGGGATTTAGGGAGCAGTACTTC	CASSPPGQGFREQYF
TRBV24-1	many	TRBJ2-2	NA	TGTGCCGCGCGAAGCTATCAGGGGACCGGGGAGCTGTTTTTT	CAARSYQGTGELFF
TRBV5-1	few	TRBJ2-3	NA	TGCGCCAGCAGCTTAGGAGCGGACCACACAGATACGCAGTATTTT	CASSLGADHTDTQYF
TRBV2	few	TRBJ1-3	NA	TGTGCCAGCAGTGCCTTGGGGCTTGGAAACACCATATATTTT	CASSALGLGNTIYF
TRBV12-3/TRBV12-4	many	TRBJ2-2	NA	TGTGCCAGCAGTTTTCAGGGAACCGGGGAGCTGTTTTTT	CASSFQGTGELFF
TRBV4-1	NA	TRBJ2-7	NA	TGCGCCAGCAGCCAAGATCGGGCGGGTGTCGACGAGCAGTACTTC	CASSQDRAGVDEQYF
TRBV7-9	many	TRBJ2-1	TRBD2	TGTGCCAGCAGCCCGCTACTAGCGGGAGATGATGAGCAGTTCTTC	CASSPLLAGDDEQFF
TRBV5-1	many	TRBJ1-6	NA	TGCGCCAGCAGCCTGGACGGCCAGAATTCACCCCTCCACTTT	CASSLDGQNSPLHF
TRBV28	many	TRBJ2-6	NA	TGTGCCAGCAGTTTATTTCGGACAGCTGGGGCCAACGTCCTGACTTTC	CASSLFRTAGANVLTF
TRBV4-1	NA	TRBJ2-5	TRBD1	TGCGCCAGCAGCCACCCTAGGACAGGGGCCCAGCGCGACCAAGAGACCCAGTACTTC	CASSHPRTGAQRDQETQYF
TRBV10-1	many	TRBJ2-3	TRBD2	TGCGCCAGCAGCGGGACTAGCGGGAGTGATACGCAGTATTTT	CASSGTSGSDTQYF
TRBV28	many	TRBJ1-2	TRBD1	TGTGCCAGCAGCGGCCGGGACAGTTACTTC	CASSGRDSYF
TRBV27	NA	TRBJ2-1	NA	TGTGCCAGCAGTCCATATACTTTTCCCCGGAGTAGCGCCAATGAGCAGTTCTTC	CASSPYTFPRSSANEQFF
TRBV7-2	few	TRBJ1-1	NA	TGTGCCAGCAGCACCCAGGGGAACATTGAAGCTTTCTTT	CASSTQGNIEAFF
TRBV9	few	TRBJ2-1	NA	TGTGCCAGCAGCCCCAGCGTGGCTAGCGCCTACAATGAGCAGTTCTTC	CASSPSVASAYNEQFF
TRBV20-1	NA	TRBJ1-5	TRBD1	TGCAGTGCAATGACAGGGGGCCGCAATCAGCCCCAGCATTTT	CSAMTGGRNQPQHF
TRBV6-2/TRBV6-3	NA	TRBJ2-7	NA	TGTGCCAGCAGTTCCACCCGATACGAGCAGTACTTC	CASSSTRYEQYF
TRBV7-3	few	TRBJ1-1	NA	TGTGCCAGCAGCTTATCCATACAGGGTGGGGGCACTGAAGCTTTCTTT	CASSLSIQGGGTEAFF
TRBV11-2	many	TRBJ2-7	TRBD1	TGTGCCAGCAGCTTAGTGGGGACAGGGAGCTCCTACGAGCAGTACTTC	CASSLVGTGSSYEQYF
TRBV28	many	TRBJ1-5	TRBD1	TGTGCCAGCAGTTTATCCCAGGGGGCAAGTCAGCCCCAGCATTTT	CASSLSQGASQPQHF
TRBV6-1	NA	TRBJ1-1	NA	TGTGCCAGCAGTGACCAATGGGCCCTGAACACTGAAGCTTTCTTT	CASSDQWALNTEAFF
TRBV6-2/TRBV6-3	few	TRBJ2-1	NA	TGTGCCAGCAGTAAAACAGGGTTCGGATACAATGAGCAGTTCTTC	CASSKTGFGYNEQFF
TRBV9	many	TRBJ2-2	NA	TGTGCCAGCAGCGCAAGACAGACAACAGGGGAGCTGTTTTTT	CASSARQTTGELFF
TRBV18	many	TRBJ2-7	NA	TGTGCCAGCTCACCACCGAGCGTTTACGAGCAGTACTTC	CASSPPSVYEQYF
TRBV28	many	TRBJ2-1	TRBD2	TGTGCCAGCAGTAGCCCGAGCGGGAGGGGATACAATGAGCAGTTCTTC	CASSSPSGRGYNEQFF
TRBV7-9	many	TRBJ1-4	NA	TGTGCCAGCAGCTTGGGACAAGCAACTAATGAAAAACTGTTTTTT	CASSLGQATNEKLFF
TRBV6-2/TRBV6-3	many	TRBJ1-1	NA	TGTGCCAGCAGTTACTTGCAGGGGACGATGAACACTGAAGCTTTCTTT	CASSYLQGTMNTEAFF
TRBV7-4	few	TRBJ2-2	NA	TGTGCCAGCAGTCATCATCCTGACAGGGAGGGGACCGGGGAGCTGTTTTTT	CASSHHPDREGTGELFF
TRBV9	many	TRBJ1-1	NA	TGTGCCAGCAGCGTAGGGATGGACACTGAAGCTTTCTTT	CASSVGMDTEAFF
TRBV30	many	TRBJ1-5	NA	TGTGCTCTATCGTTAGGGTGGAATCAGCCCCAGCATTTT	CALSLGWNQPQHF
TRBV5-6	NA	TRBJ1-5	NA	TGTGCCAGCAGCTTGTGGCAGGTTAGCAATCAGCCCCAGCATTTT	CASSLWQVSNQPQHF
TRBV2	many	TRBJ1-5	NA	TGTGCCAGCAGTGAAAGTGGGCAGGGGAACAATCAGCCCCAGCATTTT	CASSESGQGNNQPQHF
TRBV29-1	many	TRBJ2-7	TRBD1	TGCAGCGTTGGGGGACAGGGAGGGTACGCGCAGTACTTC	CSVGGQGGYAQYF
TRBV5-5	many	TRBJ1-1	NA	TGTGCCAGCAGCCGATCCGCCCGGACTGGGGACACTGAAGCTTTCTTT	CASSRSARTGDTEAFF
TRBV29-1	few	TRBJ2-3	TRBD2	TGCAGCGTTTTTGACATGACTAGCGGGAGTCCCACGCAGTATTTT	CSVFDMTSGSPTQYF
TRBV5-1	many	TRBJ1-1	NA	TGCGCCAGCAGCTTGGAGGTGTTTTCCGACACTGAAGCTTTCTTT	CASSLEVFSDTEAFF